The next 23 T cell receptor beta chains were all read from a single sample in a study of blood T cell repertoires in COVID-19. Sequencing was performed with immunoSEQ multiplex PCR; in TCRdb, only in-frame clones are kept and a portion is missing. The sample holds roughly 140,000 clones, 75% to 90% seen once. Sequenced material: peripheral blood. These receptors originate from a man between 65 and 85 years old with acute or convalescent COVID-19.

This chain connects TRBV3-1 (or the pseudogene TRBV3-2) to TRBJ2-1; 8 bases line up with TRBD2. V was clipped by 0 bases and J by 15 bases; unmatched bases: 7. This CDR3 region has 13 residues. Germline V gene sequence: CDR1 LGHDT, CDR2 YNNKEL (reference sequence). CDR3 loop: CASSQDFGGRLFF. CDR3 nucleotides: TGTGCCAGCAGCCAAGATTTCGGCGGGAGGCTGTTCTTC.

The rearrangement joins TRBV2 to TRBJ1-2, with TRBD1 as a possible D gene (5 bases). The length of the CDR3 is 15 residues. V dropped 7 bases and J dropped 4 bases, with 19 bases sitting between them. Germline V gene lookup returns CDR1 SNHLY and CDR2 FYNNEI. This CDR3 is CASIAIWGGSYGYTF. The CDR3 DNA is TGTGCCAGCATTGCCATATGGGGGGGAAGCTATGGCTACACCTTC.

The chain employs TRBV6-2 or TRBV6-3 and TRBJ2-3, with 9 bases lining up with TRBD2. V shed 2 bases, J shed 4 bases, and the junction held 4 bases outside the gene matches. This CDR3 has 15 amino acids. From germline, CDR1 is MNHEY and CDR2 SVGEGT. The CDR3 reads CASSYPRGGPDTQYF. The CDR3 nucleotides are TGTGCCAGCAGTTACCCGCGGGGGGGCCCAGATACGCAGTATTTT.

The chain combines TRBV24-1 with TRBJ1-2, with a weak D call TRBD1 (6 bases). This CDR3 contains 13 residues. With 5 bases removed from V and 6 bases from J, the gap between germline ends came to 12 bases. Germline V lookup: CDR1 KGHDR, CDR2 SFDVKD. This CDR3 is CATSGLGADGYTF. The CDR3 DNA sequence: TGTGCCACCAGTGGTCTGGGGGCGGATGGCTACACCTTC.

The chain employs TRBV7-9 and TRBJ2-4, with 8 nucleotides matching TRBD2. The length of the CDR3 is 16 residues. The V segment lost 5 bases and the J segment 0 bases; nucleotides outside the gene matches: 6. From germline, CDR1 is SEHNR and CDR2 FQNEAQ (reference sequence). CDR3 nucleotide sequence: TGTGCCAGCAGCACCGTTAGCGGGATAGCCAAAAACATTCAGTACTTC. It specifies CASSTVSGIAKNIQYF.

This clone was counted once. The chain joins TRBV5-1 to TRBJ2-7; D ambiguous. This CDR3 contains 14 residues. Trimming removed 2 bases from V and 5 bases from J, with 14 bases in between. Germline lookup yields CDR1 SGHRS and CDR2 YFSETQ. This chain's CDR3 is CASSFAGSSNEQYF. CDR3 coding DNA: TGCGCCAGCAGCTTTGCCGGGTCGTCTAACGAGCAGTACTTC.

The genes are TRBV7-9 and TRBJ2-1; 8 bases fit TRBD2. Unmatched junction bases numbered 9, after V lost 5 bases and J lost 3 bases. CDR3 length: 16 residues. Germline V CDR1 and CDR2: SEHNR, FQNEAQ (reference sequence). CDR3 coding DNA: TGTGCCAGCAGCCCAGGCAGCGGGGGTATCTACAATGAGCAGTTCTTC. Amino acid sequence: CASSPGSGGIYNEQFF.

The genes are TRBV7-9 and TRBJ2-2, with TRBD1 matching over 7 bases. From germline, CDR1 is SEHNR and CDR2 FQNEAQ (reference sequence). The CDR3 covers 16 residues. The V gene end was trimmed by 4 bases and the J gene end by 4 bases; junction bases not matched to a gene: 9. As DNA, the CDR3 is TGTGCCAGCAGCTCTCCCGGGGCAGGGGGCACCGGGGAGCTGTTTTTT. Translation: CASSSPGAGGTGELFF.

This rearrangement joins TRBV6-5 to TRBJ1-5, with D tentatively TRBD1 (5 bases). From germline, CDR1 is MNHEY and CDR2 SVGAGI. The CDR3 has 13 residues. Deletions cut 5 bases from V and 6 bases from J, with 11 bases between. The CDR3 region has the DNA TGTGCCAGCAGTCCAGGGTCGGGTCAGCCCCAGCATTTT. Its translation is CASSPGSGQPQHF.

To note about this clone: At the DNA level, this CDR3 is encoded by other sequences in the same sample as well. The chain links TRBV12-3 or TRBV12-4 to TRBJ1-1; a weak D match, TRBD1 (6 bases). V lost 6 bases and J 2 bases, leaving 10 bases between the germline ends. This CDR3 contains 13 residues. The chain's CDR3 is CASSEQGNTEAFF. CDR3 in DNA: TGTGCCAGCAGCGAACAGGGAAACACTGAAGCTTTCTTT.

The V gene is TRBV10-2, the J gene TRBJ2-3; 10 bases are shared with TRBD2. Germline values: CDR1 WSHSY, CDR2 SAAADI. The V and J ends lost 4 bases and 1 base, in that order; junction bases with no gene match: 2. The CDR3 consists of 15 residues. CDR3 residues: CASSGLAGRTDTQYF. The CDR3 DNA follows: TGCGCCAGCAGTGGACTAGCGGGCCGCACAGATACGCAGTATTTT.

The CDR3 here is CASSFTTGKKEAFF. The CDR3, as DNA: TGTGCCAGCAGTTTCACCACAGGGAAAAAAGAAGCTTTCTTT. The chain joins TRBV6-5 to TRBJ1-1, with D perhaps TRBD1 (6 bases). V gave up 4 bases and J gave up 8 bases, with 17 bases separating them. Germline V CDR1 and CDR2: MNHEY, SVGAGI. This CDR3 is built from 14 residues.

V is TRBV3-1 (or the pseudogene TRBV3-2) and J is TRBJ1-6; possibly TRBD1 for D (6 bases). The CDR3 is 15 residues long. Germline CDR1 and CDR2: LGHDT and YNNKEL (reference sequence). V lost 4 bases and J lost 6, with 13 bases in between. As DNA, the CDR3 is TGTGCCAGCAGCCCCTCCGGACAGACTAATTCACCCCTCCACTTT. Amino acid sequence: CASSPSGQTNSPLHF.

The chain recombines TRBV28 with TRBJ1-2; unclear D gene. V was trimmed by 6 bases and J by 8 bases, leaving 19 bases between them. The germline CDR1 and CDR2 sequences are MDHEN and SYDVKM. The CDR3 extends over 14 amino acids. As DNA, the CDR3 is TGTGCCAGCAGGGCCCCCGGTGAACAGTGGGGCTACACCTTC. Translated: CASRAPGEQWGYTF.

CDR3 residues: CASSFSDFSGNTIYF. The CDR3 DNA follows: TGTGCCAGCAGCTTTTCCGACTTCTCTGGAAACACCATATATTTT. The chain links TRBV11-1 to TRBJ1-3; D remains unclear. Deletions cut 3 bases from V and 0 bases from J, with 9 bases between. CDR1 is SGHAT and CDR2 is FQDESV in the germline V gene (reference sequence). This CDR3 has 15 amino acids.

The chain recombines TRBV5-1 with TRBJ2-1, with TRBD2 as a possible D gene (6 bases). CDR1 is SGHRS and CDR2 is YFSETQ in the germline V gene. The CDR3 has 13 residues. V shed 7 bases and J shed 7 bases, with 15 bases lying between them. The CDR3 DNA follows: TGCGCCAGCGCCGCCGGGACTTATAATGAGCAGTTCTTC. It is translated as CASAAGTYNEQFF. Combining the CDR3 with reference TRBV5-1 and TRBJ2-1 gives the whole variable domain KAGVTQTPRYLIKTRGQQVTLSCSPISGHRSVSWYQQTPGQGLQFLFEYFSETQRNKGNFPGRFSGRQFSNSRSEMNVSTLELGDSALYLCASAAGTYNEQFFGPGTRLTVL.

The chain links TRBV2 to TRBJ1-1, with 7 bases that match TRBD1. V lost 4 bases and J lost 3; bases outside the gene matches: 8. In germline, CDR1 is SNHLY, CDR2 FYNNEI. There are 15 residues in the CDR3. CDR3 nucleotides: TGTGCCAGCAGTGTAAGACAGGGCTGGGACACTGAAGCTTTCTTT. Protein sequence: CASSVRQGWDTEAFF.

This chain connects TRBV12-3 or TRBV12-4 to TRBJ2-3; 7 positions match TRBD1. The CDR3 is made up of 13 amino acids. Germline trimming cut 8 bases from V and 6 bases from J; bases unmatched to any gene: 8. This CDR3 reads CASRIQGTDTQYF. The CDR3 DNA follows: TGTGCCAGCCGTATACAGGGGACCGATACGCAGTATTTT.

In its sample, this clone was seen once. The V and J genes are TRBV7-2 and TRBJ1-6; TRBD1 matches 7 bases. The CDR3 spans 15 residues. Germline-derived CDR1 and CDR2 are SGHTA and FQGNSA. V shed 4 bases, J shed 10 bases, and the junction held 10 bases outside the gene matches. The CDR3 loop is CASSSQQGSLSPLHF. CDR3 DNA sequence: TGTGCCAGCAGCTCACAACAGGGGAGTTTGTCACCCCTCCACTTT. Using reference TRBV7-2 and TRBJ1-6 for the parts outside the CDR3, the full variable domain is GAGVSQSPSNKVTEKGKDVELRCDPISGHTALYWYRQSLGQGLEFLIYFQGNSAPDKSGLPSDRFSAERTGGSVSTLTIQRTQQEDSAVYLCASSSQQGSLSPLHFGNGTRLTVT.

This clone was found a few times. CDR3 protein: CASSSPGYNEQFF. CDR3 in DNA: TGTGCCAGCAGTTCACCGGGGTACAATGAGCAGTTCTTC. The chain links TRBV28 to TRBJ2-1, with a weak D call TRBD2 (5 bases). Germline V gene data show CDR1 as MDHEN and CDR2 as SYDVKM. This CDR3 contains 13 residues. The V end was cut by 4 bases, the J end by 4 bases, with 8 bases between.

The chain recombines TRBV18 with TRBJ2-1, with TRBD1 identical over 8 bases. CDR1 is KGHSH and CDR2 is LQKENI in the germline V gene. V lost 6 bases, J lost 8 bases, and 6 bases stayed unmatched. The CDR3 runs to 13 residues. The CDR3 DNA follows: TGTGCCAGCTCGCGGACAGGGCCAGATGAGCAGTTCTTC. Its protein product is CASSRTGPDEQFF.

This chain connects TRBV7-3 to TRBJ1-2; D is possibly TRBD1 (6 bases). This CDR3 contains 14 residues. Trimming removed 5 bases at V and 7 bases at J, with 17 bases between. Germline CDR1 SGHTA, CDR2 FQGTGA. The CDR3 sequence: CASSPSGGFLGYTF. CDR3 in DNA: TGTGCCAGCAGCCCGAGTGGGGGCTTCCTTGGCTACACCTTC.

The chain couples TRBV10-3 to TRBJ2-5, with 7 bases lining up with TRBD1. Losses at the gene ends were 4 bases for V and 4 bases for J; bases not matched to a gene: 9. Germline loops: CDR1 ENHRY, CDR2 SYGVKD. The CDR3 is 15 amino acids. The CDR3 sequence: CAISAPDREPETQYF. CDR3 DNA: TGTGCCATCAGTGCCCCTGACAGGGAGCCAGAGACCCAGTACTTC.